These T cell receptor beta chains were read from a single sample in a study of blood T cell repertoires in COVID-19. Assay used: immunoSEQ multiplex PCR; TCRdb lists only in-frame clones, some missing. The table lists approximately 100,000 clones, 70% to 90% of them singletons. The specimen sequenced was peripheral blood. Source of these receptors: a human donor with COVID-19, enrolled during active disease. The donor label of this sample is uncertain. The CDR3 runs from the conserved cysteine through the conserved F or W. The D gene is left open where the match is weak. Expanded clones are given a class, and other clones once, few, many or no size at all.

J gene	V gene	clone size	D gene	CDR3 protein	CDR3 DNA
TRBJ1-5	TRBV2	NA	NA	CASSRDSRNQPQHF	TGTGCCAGCAGTCGGGACTCACGCAATCAGCCCCAGCATTTT
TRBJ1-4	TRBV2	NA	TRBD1	CARGETGGGEKLFF	TGTGCCAGAGGAGAAACAGGGGGTGGAGAAAAACTGTTTTTT
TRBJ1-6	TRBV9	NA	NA	CASSVGSGYHNSPLHF	TGTGCCAGCAGCGTCGGGTCAGGGTATCATAATTCACCCCTCCACTTT
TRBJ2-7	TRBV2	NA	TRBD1	CASTGTGGYEQYF	TGTGCCAGCACTGGGACAGGTGGATACGAGCAGTACTTC
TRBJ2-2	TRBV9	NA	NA	CASSVVPQVNTGELFF	TGTGCCAGCAGCGTAGTTCCCCAGGTGAACACCGGGGAGCTGTTTTTT
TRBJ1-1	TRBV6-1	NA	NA	CASSDRTARMNTEAFF	TGTGCCAGCAGTGATAGGACAGCCCGCATGAACACTGAAGCTTTCTTT
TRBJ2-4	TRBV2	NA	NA	CASSVFRVNIQYF	TGTGCCAGCAGTGTGTTCAGGGTAAACATTCAGTACTTC
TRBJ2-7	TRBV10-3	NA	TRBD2	CAISDRGLAGYEQYF	TGTGCCATCAGTGACCGGGGACTAGCGGGTTACGAGCAGTACTTC
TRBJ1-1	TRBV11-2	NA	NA	CASSFQGHTEAFF	TGTGCCAGCAGCTTCCAGGGGCACACTGAAGCTTTCTTT
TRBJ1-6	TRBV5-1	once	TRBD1	CASSWDRSSYNSPLHF	TGCGCCAGCAGCTGGGACAGGTCCTCCTATAATTCACCCCTCCACTTT
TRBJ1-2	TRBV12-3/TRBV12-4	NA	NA	CASSLGQIWGYTF	TGTGCCAGCAGTTTAGGGCAGATTTGGGGCTACACCTTC
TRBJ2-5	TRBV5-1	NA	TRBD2	CASSLGTSAGETQYF	TGCGCCAGCAGCTTGGGGACTAGCGCGGGAGAGACCCAGTACTTC
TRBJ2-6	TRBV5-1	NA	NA	CASSADSPGANVLTF	TGCGCCAGCAGCGCGGACAGCCCTGGGGCCAACGTCCTGACTTTC